This record looks at one T cell receptor beta chain sequence and its context. The antigen is unknown. This record belongs to a study of OX40 agonist ivuxolimab in advanced cancers. Study information: Ivuxolimab, which patients received intravenously every 2 weeks, was dosed at 0.01 to 10 mg/kg. In three patients, partial responses were observed, one with hepatocellular carcinoma and two with cutaneous melanoma. It was permissible to have had prior anti-PD-1, anti-PD-L1 or anti-CTLA-4 therapy, and under 45% had some.

General study results and limits: Some nonresponders also had low normalized T-cell clonal expansion.

This table comes from immunoSEQ multiplex PCR, and its TCRdb copy is limited to in-frame clones, with some not included. The table has tens of thousands of clones, 88% seen once. V was trimmed by 0 bases and J by 4 bases, leaving 6 bases between them. The germline V gene encodes CDR1 LGHNA and CDR2 YNFKEQ. This CDR3 has 14 amino acids. Sequenced here: CD4+ or CD8+ T cells sorted from blood, sampled in a trial of the OX40 agonist ivuxolimab. The chain recombines TRBV4-2 with TRBJ2-2; D not resolved. The source is an adult with an advanced solid tumor such as melanoma, head and neck, liver or kidney cancer. Here the CDR3 DNA reads TGTGCCAGCAGCCAAGATCCCATCACCGGGGAGCTGTTTTTT. The encoded protein is CASSQDPITGELFF.